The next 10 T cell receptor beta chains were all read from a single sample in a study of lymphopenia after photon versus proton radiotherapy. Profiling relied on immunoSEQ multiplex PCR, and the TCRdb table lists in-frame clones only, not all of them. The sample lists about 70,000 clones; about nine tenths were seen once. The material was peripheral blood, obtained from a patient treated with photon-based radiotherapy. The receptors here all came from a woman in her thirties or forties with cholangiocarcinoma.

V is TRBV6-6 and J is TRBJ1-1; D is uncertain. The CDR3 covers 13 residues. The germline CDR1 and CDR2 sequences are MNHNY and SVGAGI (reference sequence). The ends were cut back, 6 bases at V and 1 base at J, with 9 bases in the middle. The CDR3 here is CASSQLGNTEAFF. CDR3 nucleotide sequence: TGTGCCAGCAGCCAACTGGGGAACACTGAAGCTTTCTTT.

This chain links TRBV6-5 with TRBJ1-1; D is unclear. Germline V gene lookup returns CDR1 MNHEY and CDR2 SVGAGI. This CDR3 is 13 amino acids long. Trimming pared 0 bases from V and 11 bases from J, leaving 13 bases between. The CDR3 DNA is TGTGCCAGCAGTTACTCAGGCAGCTTGAATGCTTTCTTT. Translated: CASSYSGSLNAFF.

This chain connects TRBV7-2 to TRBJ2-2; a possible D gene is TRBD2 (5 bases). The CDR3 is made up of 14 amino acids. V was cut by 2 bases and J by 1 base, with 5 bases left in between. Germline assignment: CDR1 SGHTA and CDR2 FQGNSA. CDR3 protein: CASSLRGNTGELFF. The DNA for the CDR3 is TGTGCCAGCAGCTTACGGGGGAACACCGGGGAGCTGTTTTTT. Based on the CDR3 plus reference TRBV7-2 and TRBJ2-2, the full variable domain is GAGVSQSPSNKVTEKGKDVELRCDPISGHTALYWYRQSLGQGLEFLIYFQGNSAPDKSGLPSDRFSAERTGGSVSTLTIQRTQQEDSAVYLCASSLRGNTGELFFGEGSRLTVL.

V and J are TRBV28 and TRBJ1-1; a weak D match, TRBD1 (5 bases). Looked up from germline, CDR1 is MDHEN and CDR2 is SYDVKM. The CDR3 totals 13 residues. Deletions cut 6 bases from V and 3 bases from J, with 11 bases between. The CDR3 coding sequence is TGTGCCAGCAGAATGGTAGGGGACACTGAAGCTTTCTTT. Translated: CASRMVGDTEAFF.

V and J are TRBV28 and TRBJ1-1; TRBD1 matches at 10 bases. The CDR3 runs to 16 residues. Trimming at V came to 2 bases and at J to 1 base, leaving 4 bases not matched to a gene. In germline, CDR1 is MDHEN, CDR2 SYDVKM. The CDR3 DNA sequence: TGTGCCAGCAGTTTAGGGACAGGGGCCCGGAACACTGAAGCTTTCTTT. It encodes CASSLGTGARNTEAFF.

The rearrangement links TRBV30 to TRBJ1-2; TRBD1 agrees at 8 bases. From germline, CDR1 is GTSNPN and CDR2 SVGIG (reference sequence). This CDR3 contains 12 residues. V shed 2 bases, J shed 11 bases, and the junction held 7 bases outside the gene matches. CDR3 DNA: TGTGCCTGGAGTCAGGACAGGGTTAGATACACCTTC. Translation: CAWSQDRVRYTF.

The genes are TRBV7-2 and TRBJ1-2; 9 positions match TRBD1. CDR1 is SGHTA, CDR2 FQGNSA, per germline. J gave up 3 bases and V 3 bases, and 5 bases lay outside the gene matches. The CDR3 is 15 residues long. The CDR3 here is CASSLRTGVDYGYTF. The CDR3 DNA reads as TGTGCCAGCAGCTTGCGGACAGGGGTGGACTATGGCTACACCTTC.

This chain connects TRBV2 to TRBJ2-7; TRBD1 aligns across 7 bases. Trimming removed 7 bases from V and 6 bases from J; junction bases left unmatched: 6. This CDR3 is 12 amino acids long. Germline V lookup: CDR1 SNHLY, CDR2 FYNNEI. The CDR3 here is CASTARTGEQYF. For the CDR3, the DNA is TGTGCCAGCACCGCTCGGACAGGCGAGCAGTACTTC.

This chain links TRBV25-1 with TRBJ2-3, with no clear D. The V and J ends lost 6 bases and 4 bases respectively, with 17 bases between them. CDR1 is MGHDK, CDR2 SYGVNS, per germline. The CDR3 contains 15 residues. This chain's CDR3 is CASSAQGVPADTQYF. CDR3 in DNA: TGTGCCAGCAGCGCCCAAGGAGTCCCCGCAGATACGCAGTATTTT.

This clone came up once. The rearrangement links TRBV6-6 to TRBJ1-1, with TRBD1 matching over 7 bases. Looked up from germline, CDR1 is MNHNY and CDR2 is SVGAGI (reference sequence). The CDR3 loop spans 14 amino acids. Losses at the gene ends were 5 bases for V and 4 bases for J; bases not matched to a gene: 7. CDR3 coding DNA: TGTGCCAGCAGTACGACAGGGTACGGCACTGAAGCTTTCTTT. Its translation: CASSTTGYGTEAFF.